The T cell receptor beta chain under discussion was sequenced for a study of blood T cell repertoires in COVID-19. Study background: The analysed material was cDNA or gDNA that came from T cells, B-cell-depleted T cells, or PBMCs.

Resolution of symptoms, clearance, or two negative PCRs was present in recovered Cohort 3 donors. Per the original data handling: It was from reference gene primer amplification that nucleated cell counts were estimated. Clones were sequenced by immunoSEQ multiplex PCR, and TCRdb holds only the in-frame ones, with some missing. That table furnishes V, J and clone size, whereas the DNA furnished D and trimming. The table records 450,000 or so clones, roughly 91% of them present only once. The CDR3 is 14 amino acids. Germline CDR1 reads SNHLY; CDR2 reads FYNNEI. The junction had 5 bases not matched to a gene; V was cut back by 7 bases and J by 2 bases.

The clonotype comes from a man aged 18 to 29 who had recovered from COVID-19. This chain connects TRBV2 to TRBJ1-5, with 7 nucleotides matching TRBD1. Sequences were obtained from PBMCs or T cells enriched from blood (not recorded which). The CDR3 coding sequence is TGTGCCAGCACCGGACAGGACGGCAATCAGCCCCAGCATTTT. Amino acid sequence: CASTGQDGNQPQHF.